This TCR beta chain was obtained from a study of blood T cell repertoires in COVID-19 (dated by TCRdb to about 2020). As for the study more broadly: Samples covering the acute and convalescent phases of COVID-19 were provided by collaborators in the United States, Italy and Spain. The material from the prospective study consisted of cDNA or gDNA derived from T cells, B-cell-depleted T cells, or PBMCs. Subjects who had been exposed to COVID-19, were actively infected with it, or had recovered from it provided the deeply sampled blood TCRbeta repertoires that made up the dataset. A freely available public database, intended as a resource for researchers studying the immune response to SARS-CoV-2, is where the repertoires were released. Samples were obtained from the ongoing ImmuneRACE study (first 160 participants) and from approximately 1,200 subjects provided by 6 global collaborators. The sample metadata nearly always contained a de-identified subject ID, COVID-19 status, age in years and sex. Where available, HLA class I and class II types were taken from metadata supplied by the sample provider and were not determined by assay-based typing.

V drops 4 bases and J drops 2 bases, leaving 18 bases in between. The germline V gene encodes CDR1 SGHVS and CDR2 FNYEAQ. The CDR3 has 17 amino acids, counting the end cysteine and phenylalanine. Only the CDR3 DNA is retained, 51 bases long and in frame from the first base. About this clone itself: Its antigen remains undetermined. No quality values exist for individual bases; no much larger clone is one base distant.

TCRbeta CDR3 regions were amplified from genomic DNA using the immunoSEQ Assay, a bias-controlled multiplex PCR. Per the original workflow: The number of nucleated cells in each sample was estimated by amplification of reference gene primers within the assay. To quantify the absolute abundance of each unique TCRbeta CDR3 rearrangement, sequence reads were collapsed and filtered. For each sample, productive Simpson clonality was calculated as the square root of Simpson's diversity index across productive rearrangements. This is the immuneACCESS table as TCRdb keeps it, with only in-frame sequences that have V and J called. A part of the clones is gone; compared with another copy, unresolved V genes explain less than half, and the rest is unexplained. The DNA gave D and trimming, while V, J and clone size come from that table. Within this sample are approximately 240,000 clones, with 79% of them counted one time only. Approximately 4% of the sample lies in the top ten.

Each collaborating institution followed its own protocols to collect whole blood in K2EDTA tubes. For TCRbeta analysis, collaborators shipped samples in one of three forms: frozen whole blood, isolated PBMCs, or DNA extracted from either of those sample types. Broad study findings and their caveats: Clinical and demographic metadata were provided uncurated, with the amount varying by source and participant.

The source of this sequence is a woman aged 40 to 50 with active or convalescent COVID-19. The sequenced sample was peripheral blood. The rearranged segments are TRBV7-6 and TRBJ1-3; matching of 6 bases hints at TRBD1 as the D gene. The CDR3 in this case is CASSSSYRASTGNTIYF. The DNA is TGTGCCAGCAGCTCCAGCTACAGGGCTAGTACTGGAAACACCATATATTTT.